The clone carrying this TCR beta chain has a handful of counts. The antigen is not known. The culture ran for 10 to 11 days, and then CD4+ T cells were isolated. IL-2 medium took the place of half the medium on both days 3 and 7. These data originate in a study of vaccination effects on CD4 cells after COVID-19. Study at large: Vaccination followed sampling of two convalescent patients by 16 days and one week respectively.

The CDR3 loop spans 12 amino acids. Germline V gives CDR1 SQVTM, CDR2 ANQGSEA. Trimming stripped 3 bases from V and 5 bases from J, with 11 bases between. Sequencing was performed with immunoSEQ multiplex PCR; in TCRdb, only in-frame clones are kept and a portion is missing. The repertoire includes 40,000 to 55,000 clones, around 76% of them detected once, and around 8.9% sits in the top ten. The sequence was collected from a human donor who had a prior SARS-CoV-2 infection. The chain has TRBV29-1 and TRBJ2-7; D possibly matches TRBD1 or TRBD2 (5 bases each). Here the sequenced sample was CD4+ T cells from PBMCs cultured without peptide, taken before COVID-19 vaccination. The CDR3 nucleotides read TGCAGCGTTGAGCAGGGAGTCAACGAGCAGTACTTC. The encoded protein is CSVEQGVNEQYF.